One T cell receptor (beta chain) is described in this entry. This specimen belongs to a study of T cell changes during pregnancy in multiple sclerosis. The data were produced by immunoSEQ multiplex PCR, yet TCRdb's version contains in-frame clones alone and is incomplete. Among tens of thousands of clones listed, around 90% were seen once. The V end was cut by 3 bases, the J end by 3 bases, with 9 bases between. CDR3 length: 14 amino acids. Germline lookup yields CDR1 LNHDA and CDR2 SQIVND (reference sequence). Here the sequenced sample was CD4+ T cells from peripheral blood mononuclear cells, taken before pregnancy. The V gene is TRBV19, the J gene TRBJ2-1; TRBD1 is a possible D gene (5 bases). The sequence came from a female donor with multiple sclerosis, enrolled in a pregnancy study. The CDR3 nucleotides read TGTGCCAGTAGTATGCCAGGGCGCTACAATGAGCAGTTCTTC. This codes for CASSMPGRYNEQFF.